Listed below are T cell receptor beta chains from one sample, sequenced in a study of post-analysis software for immune sequencing data. TCRdb analysed the PCR reads with MiXCR anew, one entry per CDR3 protein. The profile shows roughly 540,000 distinct CDR3 sequences, 30% to 40% of them singletons. Sequencing input: blood. These receptors were obtained from a girl younger than 18 with multiple sclerosis. Each CDR3 is given with its conserved first and last residue. A D gene is named only where the DNA matches it firmly. The listing skips clone size in some rows; elsewhere it reads once, few, many or a size class.

>few|TRBJ2-7|.|TRBV29-1
CSAVGLRTEQYF
TGCAGCGCCGTTGGTCTAAGGACCGAGCAGTACTTC
>.|TRBJ1-1|TRBD1|TRBV7-6
CASSARQGIWTEAFF
TGTGCCAGCAGCGCCCGACAGGGGATTTGGACTGAAGCTTTCTTT
>.|TRBJ2-7|TRBD1|TRBV3-1
CASSHPAGTGDEQYF
TGTGCCAGCAGCCACCCGGCCGGGACAGGAGACGAGCAGTACTTC
>.|TRBJ2-1|TRBD2|TRBV12-5
CASAKTSGGLYNEQFF
TGTGCTAGTGCCAAGACTAGCGGGGGCCTCTACAATGAGCAGTTCTTC
>.|TRBJ2-1|TRBD2|TRBV5-1
CASSLGSYQRGLTYNEQFF
TGCGCCAGCAGCTTGGGCTCTTACCAGCGGGGCCTCACCTACAATGAGCAGTTCTTC
>.|TRBJ2-1|TRBD2|TRBV5-1
CASSPPSGGQDEQFF
TGCGCCAGCAGCCCCCCCAGCGGGGGTCAGGATGAGCAGTTCTTC
>.|TRBJ1-1|.|TRBV6-6
CASTPPPLRPKNTEAFF
TGTGCCAGCACCCCTCCCCCATTACGCCCTAAGAACACTGAAGCTTTCTTT
>few|TRBJ1-6|.|TRBV15
CATSREQGPLHF
TGTGCCACCAGCAGAGAACAGGGACCCCTCCACTTT
>many|TRBJ2-1|.|TRBV29-1
CSVRGTLYNEQFF
TGCAGCGTCCGGGGGACACTCTACAATGAGCAGTTCTTC
>few|TRBJ2-5|TRBD2|TRBV29-1
CSVPGTSGFSETQYF
TGCAGCGTCCCTGGGACTAGCGGGTTTTCAGAGACCCAGTACTTC
>few|TRBJ1-2|TRBD1|TRBV28
CASSPPGQARGLGYTF
TGTGCCAGCAGTCCACCGGGACAGGCGAGGGGCCTTGGCTACACCTTC
>.|TRBJ1-1|.|TRBV12-5
CASGFSSGMNTEAFF
TGTGCTAGTGGTTTTTCCAGCGGGATGAACACTGAAGCTTTCTTT
>.|TRBJ1-1|TRBD1|TRBV7-9
CASSRDGGGVNTEAFF
TGTGCCAGCAGCCGAGACGGAGGGGGCGTGAACACTGAAGCTTTCTTT
>.|TRBJ2-7|.|TRBV6-1
CASSFVRDGSYEQYF
TGTGCCAGCAGTTTCGTCCGGGACGGATCCTACGAGCAGTACTTC
>.|TRBJ2-6|.|TRBV20-1
CSARDGARANVLTF
TGCAGTGCTAGAGACGGGGCTCGGGCCAACGTCCTGACTTTC
>once|TRBJ2-1|TRBD2|TRBV5-4
CASSSGLAGGTYNEQFF
TGTGCCAGCAGCTCGGGACTAGCGGGGGGGACCTACAATGAGCAGTTCTTC
>few|TRBJ2-1|TRBD2|TRBV7-3
CASSLTGASGGQSYNEQFF
TGTGCCAGCAGCTTAACGGGGGCTAGCGGGGGCCAATCCTACAATGAGCAGTTCTTC
>few|TRBJ2-5|TRBD2|TRBV20-1
CSASPSGGAQETQYF
TGCAGTGCTAGCCCTAGCGGGGGGGCTCAAGAGACCCAGTACTTC
>few|TRBJ2-7|.|TRBV29-1
CSVGEKGGEQYF
TGCAGCGTTGGAGAAAAGGGGGGCGAGCAGTACTTC
>.|TRBJ2-3|.|TRBV4-2
CASSLIGGEDTQYF
TGTGCCAGCAGCCTAATAGGGGGGGAAGATACGCAGTATTTT
>.|TRBJ2-4|.|TRBV13
CASSMQGWAKNIQYF
TGTGCCAGCAGCATGCAGGGGTGGGCCAAAAACATTCAGTACTTC
>few|TRBJ2-5|TRBD1|TRBV5-1
CASSSRTGSVETQYF
TGCGCCAGCAGCTCGAGGACAGGGAGCGTCGAGACCCAGTACTTC
>.|TRBJ1-1|.|TRBV5-1
CASSLGGLVTEAFF
TGCGCCAGCAGCTTAGGAGGGTTGGTCACTGAAGCTTTCTTT
>.|TRBJ2-1|.|TRBV20-1
CSASLALSNNEQFF
TGCAGTGCCTCTCTAGCGCTCTCCAACAATGAGCAGTTCTTC
>few|TRBJ2-5|.|TRBV6-1
CASSDLGRGHQETQYF
TGTGCCAGCAGTGACCTCGGACGGGGTCACCAAGAGACCCAGTACTTC
>.|TRBJ2-7|TRBD2|TRBV13
CATRLAGGSYEQYF
TGTGCCACCCGATTAGCGGGGGGCTCCTACGAGCAGTACTTC
>.|TRBJ1-6|.|TRBV6-5
CASSYGQIGSPLHF
TGTGCCAGCAGTTACGGACAGATCGGGTCACCCCTCCACTTT
>few|TRBJ2-1|TRBD2|TRBV5-4
CASSFLRSGGSYNEQFF
TGTGCCAGCAGCTTCCTCCGGAGCGGGGGATCCTACAATGAGCAGTTCTTC
>.|TRBJ2-7|TRBD2|TRBV3-1
CACSHLGLASYEQYF
TGTGCCTGCAGCCACCTGGGACTAGCTTCCTACGAGCAGTACTTC
>.|TRBJ2-7|.|TRBV7-2
CASSLGPFTGLSYEQYF
TGTGCCAGCAGCTTAGGCCCATTTACAGGATTGTCCTACGAGCAGTACTTC
>.|TRBJ2-1|TRBD1|TRBV18
CASSRRQGVSNEQFF
TGTGCCAGCTCACGCCGACAGGGGGTTTCCAATGAGCAGTTCTTC
>few|TRBJ2-7|TRBD1|TRBV4-1
CASAQGQGSYEQYF
TGCGCCAGCGCCCAGGGACAGGGGTCCTACGAGCAGTACTTC
>few|TRBJ2-5|.|TRBV6-1
CASSEQGYQETQYF
TGTGCCAGCAGTGAACAAGGTTACCAAGAGACCCAGTACTTC